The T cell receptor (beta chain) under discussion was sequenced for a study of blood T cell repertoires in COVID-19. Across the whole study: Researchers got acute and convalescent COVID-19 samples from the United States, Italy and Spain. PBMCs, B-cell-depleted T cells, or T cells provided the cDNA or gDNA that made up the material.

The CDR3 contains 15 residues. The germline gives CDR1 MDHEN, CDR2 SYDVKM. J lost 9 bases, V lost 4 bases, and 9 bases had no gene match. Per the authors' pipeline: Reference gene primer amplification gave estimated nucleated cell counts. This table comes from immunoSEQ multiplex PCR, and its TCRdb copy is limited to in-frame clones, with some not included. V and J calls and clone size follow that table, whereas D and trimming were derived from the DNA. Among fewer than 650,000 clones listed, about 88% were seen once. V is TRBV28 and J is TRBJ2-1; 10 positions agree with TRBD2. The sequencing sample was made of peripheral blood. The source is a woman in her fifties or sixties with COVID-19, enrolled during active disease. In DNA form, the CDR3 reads TGTGCCAGCAGTTCTCTAGCGGGGGTCCCGGGTGAGCAGTTCTTC. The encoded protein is CASSSLAGVPGEQFF.